This T cell receptor (beta chain) was sequenced in a study of human thymus T cells. After removal of 4 bases from V and 2 bases from J, the junction contained 9 bases not matched to a gene. This CDR3 has 16 amino acids. Germline values: CDR1 SNHLY, CDR2 FYNNEI. As regards this clone: Its antigen is still unknown.

Method: immunoSEQ multiplex PCR; TCRdb's copy keeps in-frame clones and lacks some. The table includes 35,000 to 45,000 clones, 94% detected once. Broader study findings: Both thymic and peripheral blood repertoires showed apparently biased V and J usage.

The chain is built from TRBV2 and TRBJ2-7, with 9 nucleotides matching TRBD1. Sequencing was done on a sample of blood. The source is a boy younger than two with a congenital heart defect but otherwise immunologically healthy. This chain's CDR3 is CASSVLYGQGPYEQYF. CDR3 in DNA: TGTGCCAGCAGTGTACTGTATGGACAGGGGCCCTACGAGCAGTACTTC.